The entry below gives a single T cell receptor (beta chain) sequence along with its context. The target of this receptor is not known. The read falls 3 residues short of the CDR3 end, and the missing part is taken from the germline J gene. The data were taken from a study of T cells in women clearing cervical HPV infection (dated by TCRdb to the late 2010s). About the study as a whole: The cases were about 25 women with histologically confirmed HPV16-related CIN3 or worse, and 2 of these cases were invasive cancers. Since HLA typing was available for only a few women, HLA type could not be ruled out as a confounder. The exploratory proof-of-principle case-control study was nested within the Guanacaste HPV Natural History Study in Costa Rica and compared TCR repertoires across cervical HPV16 outcomes. For cases, the median interval between lesion detection and blood sampling was around 150 days, with an interquartile range of roughly 85 to 220 days. In the parent cohort, 9,000 to 11,000 women aged 18 or older were enrolled in Guanacaste, Costa Rica, during about 1993 to 1994 and were followed for less than 8 years. Cases and controls were matched on year of sample collection and on age within five years. A median age of almost 35 years was observed in cases versus around 40 in controls, and no significant differences in baseline characteristics were found. The approximately 23 controls were women who cleared a single incident HPV16 infection within 12 months without developing precancer or cancer. Quality controls consisted of five blinded duplicates per group, for a total of about 60 samples made up of approximately 50 participants and about ten replicates. Blood from cases was drawn at the visit where the lesion was first identified, while blood from controls was drawn once the infection was no longer detected. The full study reports these points: Random forest classifiers that combined richness and V gene abundances separated cases from controls with an estimated AUC of 0.83. The cross-sectional design could not show whether the associations came before the infection or were a result of it, and neither effector/memory subsets nor HPV-specific T cells were isolated. TCR repertoire richness was significantly higher in CIN3+ cases than in controls across sequencing depths, while evenness did not differ. TRBV6-7 relative abundance was lower in cases than in controls (roughly 0.11% versus 0.16%; Bonferroni P = 0.0008). Because T-cell numbers per sample were unknown, differences in richness could reflect varying T-cell content rather than repertoire biology.

Every participant had a single incident cervical HPV16 infection, and prevalent HPV16 infections were excluded. Cervical HPV DNA was detected by MY09/MY11 PCR and genotyped by dot-blot hybridization. More than 14 mL of heparinized blood were centrifuged, and the buffy coat was split into aliquots, frozen at -30 degrees C, and then kept at -80 degrees C. Genomic DNA was extracted from buffy coat specimens using QIAGEN kits. The CDR3 holds 14 amino acids from the cysteine to the phenylalanine. Part of the CDR3 DNA is given, 33 bases translated from base 1. Based on the germline V gene (reference sequence), the CDR1 and CDR2 sequences are LNHDA and SQIVND. Deletion took 3 bases off V and 4 bases off J, with a span of 12 bases between the germline ends. TCR beta CDR3 regions were amplified by multiplex PCR using the immunoSEQ assay from an average of 1200 ng genomic DNA per sample. Primer bias was corrected in the assay by using a complete synthetic TCR repertoire to establish an amplification baseline. Amplicons were sequenced on the Illumina platform. Under the source paper's analysis protocol: Error correction of the sequences involved clustering with frequency ratios plus a modified nearest-neighbor algorithm, after which the sequences were analyzed in the immunoSEQ Analyzer using IMGT gene definitions. At each rarefaction depth, TCR richness and evenness were averaged over 20 rarefaction repeats, and samples with fewer sequences than the depth were excluded. Wilcoxon rank sum tests with FDR correction were used to compare V, D and J gene relative abundances between the groups. An intraclass correlation of about 96% for TCR richness and an average of about 77% across 66 gene segments were obtained from the blinded duplicates. TCRdb's version of the immuneACCESS table is confined to in-frame rearrangements and falls short of the full clone set. An unresolved V gene accounts for under half of the shortfall where checked; the remainder is of unknown origin. V, J and clone size are taken as reported in that table, and D and trimming were inferred from the DNA itself. The table held for this sample gives about 32,000 clones. The ten largest clones add up to 3.5% to 5.5% of the sample.

The rearranged chain carries TRBV19 and TRBJ1-1, with the identity of the D gene unclear. The material sequenced was blood buffy coat. This TCR derives from a woman aged 18 to 75 with a cervical HPV16 infection that either progressed to CIN3+ or cleared (not recorded which). The encoded CDR3 is CASSMLPYGTEAFF. The sequenced CDR3 bases are TGTGCCAGTAGTATGCTACCCTACGGCACTGAA.